This TCR beta chain is drawn from a study of cytomegalovirus exposure and HLA in healthy donors. V was clipped by 4 bases and J by 8 bases; unmatched bases: 5. Germline V gene sequence: CDR1 SGHTA, CDR2 FQGNSA. The length of the CDR3 is 13 residues. The primer mix had 60 Vbeta and 13 Jbeta primers. The assay was immunoSEQ multiplex PCR, and TCRdb's table has in-frame clones only and misses some. This table holds 110,000 to 150,000 clones, 80% found once. As to this clone: Its antigen is still unknown.

Study-level results: When analyzed later, the rates of TCR association showed variation by HLA locus, with DRB1 the most and HLA-C the fewest.

The sample consisted of PBMCs. The rearrangement uses TRBV7-2 and TRBJ1-2; the match to TRBD1 covers 9 bases. This receptor was taken from a man aged 35 to 55 in good health and CMV-seropositive. In nucleotides, the CDR3 is TGTGCCAGCAGCTGGGACAGGGCTGGAGGCTACACCTTC. As protein: CASSWDRAGGYTF.